This is a list of T cell receptor beta chains from one sample in a study of T cell clones after liver transplantation. Only in-frame clones appear in the TCRdb table, and some are missing; sequencing was by immunoSEQ multiplex PCR. The sample records about 75,000 clones, 80% to 85% being singletons. The starting material was CD4+ T cells from blood, obtained about 50 months after liver transplant. The receptor source for this set is a human patient who received a liver transplant. The graft donor may account for some of the T cells. CDR3s include the opening cysteine and the closing phenylalanine or tryptophan. D genes are given only for firm matches. The size entry is marked missing in some rows and otherwise reads once, few, many or a size class.

size,J,D,V,DNA,CDR3
-,TRBJ1-2,-,TRBV4-2,TGTGCCAGCAGCCAAGATAGACAGTCCTTCTATGGCTACACCTTC,CASSQDRQSFYGYTF
-,TRBJ2-4,-,TRBV10-1,TGCGCCACCACCCCAAAAAAGGAGCTCCCGGGACTAGCCAAAAACATTCAGTACTTC,CATTPKKELPGLAKNIQYF
few,TRBJ2-1,-,TRBV4-2,TGTGCCAGCAGCCAAGAGCCGGGGGTGAAGAATGAGCAGTTCTTC,CASSQEPGVKNEQFF
-,TRBJ1-2,-,TRBV19,TGTGCCAGTAGTATCGACGTGTCTGGCTACACCTTC,CASSIDVSGYTF
-,TRBJ1-5,-,TRBV6-5,TGTGCCAGCAAGCGAGATAGCAATCAGCCCCAGCATTTT,CASKRDSNQPQHF
-,TRBJ1-5,TRBD1,TRBV7-7,TGTGCCAGCAGCACTGCCCGGGACAGGGGGCCGTATAGCAATCAGCCCCAGCATTTT,CASSTARDRGPYSNQPQHF
once,TRBJ1-4,-,TRBV5-1,TGCGCCAGCAGCCCCGGGGGGGGCTTCGTGCTTGGAGGTGAAAAACTGTTTTTT,CASSPGGGFVLGGEKLFF
-,TRBJ1-6,-,TRBV4-3,TGCGCCAGCAGCCAAGACAATTCACCCCTCCACTTT,CASSQDNSPLHF
few,TRBJ2-1,TRBD2,TRBV7-3,TGTGCCAGCAGCTTACGGGGACTAGCCGGGAATGGTGAGCAGTTCTTC,CASSLRGLAGNGEQFF
-,TRBJ2-2,-,TRBV18,TGTGCCAGCTCACCATGGGACGGAGGGATCGGGGAGCTGTTTTTT,CASSPWDGGIGELFF
-,TRBJ1-5,-,TRBV7-3,TGTGCCAGCAGCGTACCCGCCCGGGGGATTGGTGAGCCCCAGCATTTT,CASSVPARGIGEPQHF
-,TRBJ2-5,-,TRBV4-3,TGCGCCAGCAGCCAAATTTTAACGGGGATAGAGACCCAGTACTTC,CASSQILTGIETQYF
-,TRBJ2-1,-,TRBV5-6,TGTGCCAGCAGCCTCGGGGCACCGGGCCGGCAGGAGCAGTTCTTC,CASSLGAPGRQEQFF
-,TRBJ2-6,-,TRBV7-2,TGTGCCAGCAGCTTAGCGGCTGGGGCCAACGTCCTGACTTTC,CASSLAAGANVLTF
-,TRBJ2-5,-,TRBV18,TGTGCCAGCTCACCACGGGCCTCTGGAGAGACCCAGTACTTC,CASSPRASGETQYF
-,TRBJ2-1,-,TRBV9,TGTGCCAGCAGCAACTCCTTCGGACCCAATGAGCAGTTCTTC,CASSNSFGPNEQFF
once,TRBJ1-5,TRBD1,TRBV18,TGTGCCAGCTCACTGGGACAGATTAGCAATCAGCCCCAGCATTTT,CASSLGQISNQPQHF
few,TRBJ1-2,TRBD1,TRBV15,TGTGCCACCAGCAGAGAAGGGGGCACTCTTAACTATGGCTACACCTTC,CATSREGGTLNYGYTF
-,TRBJ2-7,TRBD1,TRBV5-1,TGCGCCAGCAGCCCCTCGGGACAGGGGAAACTTGTCGAGTACTTC,CASSPSGQGKLVEYF
-,TRBJ2-3,-,TRBV11-2,TGTGCCAGCAGCATAGGACTCGGTGACACAGATACGCAGTATTTT,CASSIGLGDTDTQYF
-,TRBJ2-2,-,TRBV7-9,TGTGCCAGCAGCTTAACGATCGACACCGGGGAGCTGTTTTTT,CASSLTIDTGELFF
-,TRBJ2-5,-,TRBV19,TGTGCCAGTGGCGGGCTAGCGAGAGAGACCCAGTACTTC,CASGGLARETQYF
-,TRBJ2-2,-,TRBV5-1,TGCGCCAGCAGCTCCGACCCCTGGGCCGACACCGGGGAGCTGTTTTTT,CASSSDPWADTGELFF
-,TRBJ1-1,TRBD1,TRBV5-1,TGCGCCAGCAGGCCCGGGACAGGGTTGTTTCCTGAAGCTTTCTTT,CASRPGTGLFPEAFF
-,TRBJ1-5,TRBD1,TRBV7-9,TGTGCCAGCAGCCCGGACAGGGGTGGTTATCAGCCCCAGCATTTT,CASSPDRGGYQPQHF
few,TRBJ1-5,-,TRBV7-2,TGTGCCAGCAGCTTTGGGCAGCAACAGCCCCAGCATTTT,CASSFGQQQPQHF
-,TRBJ2-3,-,TRBV7-2,TGTGCCAGCAGCTTACTTGGGACACGCACAGATACGCAGTATTTT,CASSLLGTRTDTQYF
-,TRBJ2-1,-,TRBV7-3,TGTGCCAGCAGCCCGAACCGTTTCGATGAGCAGTTCTTC,CASSPNRFDEQFF
-,TRBJ2-1,-,TRBV28,TGTGCCAGCAGATCTCTGAAAACCCGACGACAACCGCCTTACAATGAGCAGTTCTTC,CASRSLKTRRQPPYNEQFF
few,TRBJ1-1,-,TRBV7-9,TGTGCCAGCAGCTTGGCCGGGACGATCGAAGCTTTCTTT,CASSLAGTIEAFF
-,TRBJ1-5,TRBD1,TRBV27,TGTGCCAGCAGCCAAACCCGGACAGGCGGTCAGCCCCAGCATTTT,CASSQTRTGGQPQHF
-,TRBJ2-5,-,TRBV4-1,TGCGCCAGCAGCCAAGATTGGGCACTAGCCGGCGAGGCCCAGTACTTC,CASSQDWALAGEAQYF
-,TRBJ1-1,-,TRBV18,TGTGCCAGCTCACCAACCCAGGGTCGGGTCACTGAAGCTTTCTTT,CASSPTQGRVTEAFF
-,TRBJ2-2,TRBD2,TRBV7-3,TGTGCCAGCAGCGCCACTAGCGGCACCGGGGAGCTGTTTTTT,CASSATSGTGELFF
-,TRBJ1-5,TRBD1,TRBV2,TGTGCCAGCAGTGTGGGGACAGGGAATCAGCCCCAGCATTTT,CASSVGTGNQPQHF
-,TRBJ2-7,TRBD1,TRBV2,TGTGCCAGCAGTTATAGGACAGGGCCCGACGAGCAGTACTTC,CASSYRTGPDEQYF
-,TRBJ2-5,-,TRBV5-4,TGTGCCAGCAGCCTCCTCCAGAGTACGCCTACGGGGACCCAGTACTTC,CASSLLQSTPTGTQYF
-,TRBJ2-6,TRBD1,TRBV9,TGTGCCAGCAGCGTACCGGGACAGGGGAGTGGGGCCAACGTCCTGACTTTC,CASSVPGQGSGANVLTF
-,TRBJ2-3,TRBD2,TRBV6-1,TGTGCCAGCAGTGACCAACTAGCGGGGTCGAGCACAGATACGCAGTATTTT,CASSDQLAGSSTDTQYF
-,TRBJ1-2,-,TRBV21-1,TGTGCCAGCAGCAAAGGGGCTGAGCGATATGGCTACACCTTC,CASSKGAERYGYTF
-,TRBJ2-3,-,TRBV6-4,TGTGCCAGCAGACAGGAGGGGGGGAACACAGATACGCAGTATTTT,CASRQEGGNTDTQYF
many,TRBJ2-2,TRBD1,TRBV28,TGTGCCAGCAGGACGACAGGGGGAAGCGCCGGGGAGCTGTTTTTT,CASRTTGGSAGELFF
-,TRBJ1-1,TRBD1,TRBV5-1,TGCGCCAGCAGCCCTGGACAGGGGTCAATGAACACTGAAGCTTTCTTT,CASSPGQGSMNTEAFF
-,TRBJ2-3,TRBD1,TRBV11-2,TGTGCCAGCAGCTTACGGGGGACAGGACTTTTGGATACGCAGTATTTT,CASSLRGTGLLDTQYF
once,TRBJ1-4,-,TRBV7-2,TGTGCCAGCAGCCCACGGACAGCGCTTAATGAAAAACTGTTTTTT,CASSPRTALNEKLFF
-,TRBJ2-7,-,TRBV2,TGTGCCAGCAGTGAAGCAGGGGCTTTGTACGAGCAGTACTTC,CASSEAGALYEQYF
-,TRBJ1-2,-,TRBV7-2,TGTGCCAGCAGCTCACTCCCGGTCCAGGGAGGCGGCTACACCTTC,CASSSLPVQGGGYTF